The next 20 T cell receptor beta chains were all read from a single sample in a study of early T cells in non-severe SARS-CoV-2 infection. TCRdb used MiXCR to reprocess the 5' RACE reads, holding one entry per CDR3 protein. The sample shows 55,000 to 65,000 distinct CDR3 sequences, 10% to 12% of them seen only once. Specimen: whole blood. The receptors were gathered from an adult who was a healthcare worker with PCR-confirmed SARS-CoV-2 infection or an uninfected control (not recorded which).

This clonotype appeared many times. This chain links TRBV5-1 with TRBJ2-1, with a weak D call TRBD2 (5 bases). The CDR3 sequence is 13 residues long. The V and J ends lost 3 bases and 8 bases respectively, with 12 bases between them. Germline CDR1 reads SGHRS; CDR2 reads YFSETQ. The CDR3: CASSSGSEDEQFF. The DNA of the CDR3 is TGCGCCAGCAGCTCGGGGAGCGAGGATGAGCAGTTCTTC.

This clonotype came up many times. The genes are TRBV6-5 and TRBJ1-3, with 7 bases identical to TRBD1. Germline lookup yields CDR1 MNHEY and CDR2 SVGAGI. V gave up 5 bases and J gave up 0 bases; unmatched junction bases: 4. This CDR3 contains 15 residues. The CDR3 reads CASSAEGASGNTIYF. In DNA, the CDR3 is TGTGCCAGCAGTGCTGAGGGGGCCTCTGGAAACACCATATATTTT.

This clonotype showed up many times. The rearrangement uses TRBV5-8 and TRBJ2-7; the match to TRBD1 covers 8 bases. CDR3 length: 12 amino acids. V lost 4 bases to trimming and J lost 8 bases; unmatched junction nucleotides: 5. Germline CDR1 and CDR2: SGHTS and YDEGEE. In nucleotides, the CDR3 is TGTGCCAGCAGCGCTACAGGGGGGAAGCAGTACTTC. It yields the protein CASSATGGKQYF.

This clonotype has at least ten counts. The chain has TRBV12-3 or TRBV12-4 and TRBJ2-1; D uncertain. The CDR3 runs 12 residues. The germline V and J ends were trimmed by 7 bases and 8 bases, with 12 bases remaining between them. Here the CDR3 DNA reads TGTGCCAGCAAGACGTTAGCTCATGAGCAGTTCTTC. Encoded protein: CASKTLAHEQFF.

This clonotype was seen many times. This sequence joins TRBV12-3 or TRBV12-4 and TRBJ1-4; 8 bases fit TRBD1. Unmatched junction bases numbered 11, after V lost 2 bases and J lost 6 bases. The CDR3 has 17 residues. CDR3 sequence: CASSLKAGTGEDEKLFF. CDR3 DNA: TGTGCCAGCAGTTTAAAGGCCGGGACAGGAGAAGATGAAAAACTGTTTTTT.

As to this clonotype: Since a much larger clone is just one base distant, this may be a read error. The V gene is TRBV7-3, the J gene TRBJ2-7, with a weak D call TRBD2 (6 bases). Looked up from germline, CDR1 is SGHTA and CDR2 is FQGTGA. Trimming cost V 2 bases and J 6 bases, with 11 bases left between them. The CDR3 runs 13 residues. DNA for the CDR3: TGTGCCAGCAGCTTAGGGCCCGGGGGCGAGCAGTACTTC. Translated: CASSLGPGGEQYF. Variable domain in full (rest from reference TRBV7-3 and TRBJ2-7): GAGVSQTPSNKVTEKGKYVELRCDPISGHTALYWYRQSLGQGPEFLIYFQGTGAADDSGLPNDRFFAVRPEGSVSTLKIQRTERGDSAVYLCASSLGPGGEQYFGPGTRLTVT.

A few counts support this clonotype. V is TRBV9 and J is TRBJ2-6, with D perhaps being TRBD1 or TRBD2 (5 bases each). The ends were cut back, 4 bases at V and 0 bases at J, with 17 bases in the middle. The CDR3 is 18 amino acids. Germline CDR1 and CDR2: SGDLS and YYNGEE. The CDR3 protein is CASSLRRGEYSGANVLTF. Written as DNA, the CDR3 is TGTGCCAGCAGCCTAAGGCGAGGGGAATACTCTGGGGCCAACGTCCTGACTTTC.

Comment on this clonotype: One end of the junction varies from germline; a read error may be responsible. V gene TRBV6-1 combines with J gene TRBJ1-1; D is uncertain. The CDR3 runs 15 residues. CDR1 and CDR2 from the germline V gene are MNHNS and SASEGT. CDR3 residues: CASSEDSGYPTEAFF. The CDR3 nucleotides read TGTGCCAGCAGCGAAGACTCAGGCTACCCAACTGAAGCTTTCTTT.

As concerns this clonotype: Mismatch with germline at one junction end may stem from a read error. V gene TRBV6-4 combines with J gene TRBJ2-2; 9 positions agree with TRBD1. The germline V gene has CDR1 MRHNA and CDR2 SNTAGT. The CDR3 spans 16 residues. The CDR3 reads CASSHSGQGPTGELFF. The CDR3 nucleotides read TGTGCCAGCAGTCACTCCGGACAGGGGCCCACCGGGGAGCTGTTTTTT.

This clonotype turned up a few times. The V and J genes are TRBV24-1 and TRBJ2-1; D possibly corresponds to TRBD2 (7 bases). Germline loops: CDR1 KGHDR, CDR2 SFDVKD. The CDR3 extends over 15 amino acids. V lost 8 bases to trimming and J lost 8 bases, with 21 bases between them. CDR3 bases: TGTGCCACCAAACGGGGCGGGGGCCCCGCGGATGAGCAGTTCTTC. This encodes CATKRGGGPADEQFF.

This clonotype was observed many times. The genes are TRBV10-2 and TRBJ2-3, with D perhaps matching TRBD1 or TRBD2 (6 bases each). The V gene lost 2 bases and the J gene lost 0 bases, with 21 bases spanning the gap. The CDR3 length is 19 residues. CDR1 WSHSY and CDR2 SAAADI come from the germline V gene. The CDR3 reads CASSETSSAGGQSTDTQYF. The CDR3 nucleotides read TGCGCCAGCAGTGAGACCTCTTCAGCCGGGGGCCAGAGCACAGATACGCAGTATTTT.

This clonotype has ten or more counts. The chain carries TRBV29-1 and TRBJ2-7, with D possibly matching TRBD1 (6 bases). There are 13 residues in the CDR3. Between the trimmed V and J ends, which lost 3 bases and 6 bases, there was a span of 15 bases. The germline V gene encodes CDR1 SQVTM and CDR2 ANQGSEA. The CDR3 loop reads CSVDPGQGLEQYF. The CDR3 bases are TGCAGCGTTGATCCCGGCCAGGGGCTCGAGCAGTACTTC.

The chain joins TRBV7-2 to TRBJ2-5; D unclear. Per germline, CDR1 SGHTA and CDR2 FQGNSA. Trimming stripped 5 bases from V and 2 bases from J, with 12 bases between. The CDR3 covers 14 residues. The chain's CDR3 is CASSPYRVQETQYF. CDR3 nucleotide sequence: TGTGCCAGCAGCCCCTACCGGGTTCAAGAGACCCAGTACTTC. The variable domain in full, completed from reference TRBV7-2 and TRBJ2-5, reads GAGVSQSPSNKVTEKGKDVELRCDPISGHTALYWYRQSLGQGLEFLIYFQGNSAPDKSGLPSDRFSAERTGGSVSTLTIQRTQQEDSAVYLCASSPYRVQETQYFGPGTRLLVL.

The CDR3 DNA sequence: TGTGCCACCAGTGATGGGCGAACAGATACGCAGTATTTT. This codes for CATSDGRTDTQYF. The chain combines TRBV24-1 with TRBJ2-3, with D uncertain. Germline values: CDR1 KGHDR, CDR2 SFDVKD. The CDR3 has 13 residues. V lost 3 bases and J lost 3, with 6 bases in between.

Ten or more counts support this clonotype. This chain joins TRBV20-1 and TRBJ2-1, with a tentative D call TRBD1 (5 bases). V dropped 2 bases and J dropped 1 base, with 12 bases sitting between them. Germline V gene data show CDR1 as DFQATT and CDR2 as SNEGSKA (reference sequence). CDR3 length: 15 amino acids. The CDR3 protein is CSARSPTVSYNEQFF. DNA of the CDR3: TGCAGTGCTAGATCACCGACAGTTTCCTACAATGAGCAGTTCTTC.

This clonotype has a count of ten or more. The CDR3 nucleotides read TGTGCCAGCAGCCACGCACTCGGAAGGGGTGAAGCTTTCTTT. Translated: CASSHALGRGEAFF. The chain is built from TRBV14 and TRBJ1-1; maybe TRBD1 (5 bases). Germline-derived CDR1 and CDR2 are SGHDN and FVKESK. V was trimmed by 3 bases and J by 7 bases, leaving 15 bases between them. CDR3 length: 14 residues.

This clonotype was observed at least ten times. The chain uses TRBV6-5 and TRBJ2-1, with D unresolved. Trimming removed 5 bases from V and 8 bases from J, with 10 bases in between. CDR1 is MNHEY and CDR2 is SVGAGI in the germline V gene. This CDR3 region has 12 residues. In DNA, the CDR3 is TGTGCCAGCAGTCCCCTTGGGGATGAGCAGTTCTTC. It translates to CASSPLGDEQFF.

This chain joins TRBV5-8 and TRBJ1-1; D is possibly TRBD1 (5 bases). Germline V CDR1 and CDR2: SGHTS, YDEGEE. The CDR3 loop spans 14 amino acids. The V and J ends lost 3 bases and 3 bases respectively, with 12 bases between them. The CDR3 loop is CASSWDQRDTEAFF. The CDR3 DNA reads TGTGCCAGCAGCTGGGACCAACGGGACACTGAAGCTTTCTTT.

This chain connects TRBV5-6 to TRBJ2-7; 8 nucleotides align to TRBD1. V gave up 0 bases and J gave up 4 bases; unmatched junction bases: 9. This CDR3 is built from 16 residues. Germline V gene sequence: CDR1 SGHDT, CDR2 YYEEEE. CDR3: CASSLAGGRGLYEQYF. CDR3 in DNA: TGTGCCAGCAGCTTGGCCGGGGGCAGGGGGCTTTACGAGCAGTACTTC. The entire variable domain, with the rest obtained from reference TRBV5-6 and TRBJ2-7, is as follows: DAGVTQSPTHLIKTRGQQVTLRCSPKSGHDTVSWYQQALGQGPQFIFQYYEEEERQRGNFPDRFSGHQFPNYSSELNVNALLLGDSALYLCASSLAGGRGLYEQYFGPGTRLTVT.

This clonotype came up a few times. The J gene is TRBJ2-1, the V gene TRBV3-2; the tabulated D call, TRBD2, remains unverified against the DNA. TRBV3-2 is a pseudogene segment. The CDR3 length is 15 residues. In nucleotides, the CDR3 is TGTGCCAGCAGCCGAAAGGGGGACTACCACAATGAGCAGTTCTTC. Amino acid sequence: CASSRKGDYHNEQFF.